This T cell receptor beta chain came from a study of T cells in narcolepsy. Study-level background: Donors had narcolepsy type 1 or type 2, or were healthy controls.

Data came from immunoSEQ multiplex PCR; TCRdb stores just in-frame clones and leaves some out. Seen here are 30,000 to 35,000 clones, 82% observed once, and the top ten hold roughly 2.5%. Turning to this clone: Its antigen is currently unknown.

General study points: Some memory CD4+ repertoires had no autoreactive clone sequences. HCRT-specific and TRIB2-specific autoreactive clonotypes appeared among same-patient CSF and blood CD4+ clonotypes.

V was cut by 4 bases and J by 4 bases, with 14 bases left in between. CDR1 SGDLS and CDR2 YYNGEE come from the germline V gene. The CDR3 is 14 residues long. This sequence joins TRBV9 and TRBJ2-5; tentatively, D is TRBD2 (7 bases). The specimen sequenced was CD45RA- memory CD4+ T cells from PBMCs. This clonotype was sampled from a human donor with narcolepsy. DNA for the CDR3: TGTGCCAGCAGCCTCGGGGGGCCTAGAGAGACCCAGTACTTC. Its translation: CASSLGGPRETQYF.